These 24 T cell receptor beta chains were sequenced from one sample in a study of blood T cell repertoires in COVID-19. Only in-frame clones appear in the TCRdb table, and some are missing; sequencing was by immunoSEQ multiplex PCR. The table has 80,000 or so clones, around 86% seen once. The specimen sequenced was peripheral blood. The receptors were sampled from a woman aged 60 to 75 with acute or convalescent COVID-19.

The chain links TRBV6-2 or TRBV6-3 to TRBJ2-2; the match to TRBD2 covers 9 bases. The CDR3 has 16 residues. The V gene end was trimmed by 3 bases and the J gene end by 2 bases; junction bases not matched to a gene: 4. Germline CDR1 and CDR2: MNHEY and SVGEGT. CDR3 coding DNA: TGTGCCAGCAGTTATGGACTAGCGATAAACACCGGGGAGCTGTTTTTT. It codes for CASSYGLAINTGELFF.

This chain joins TRBV7-9 and TRBJ1-2; D perhaps matches TRBD1 (5 bases). Germline values: CDR1 SEHNR, CDR2 FQNEAQ (reference sequence). The CDR3 length is 12 residues. The V end was cut by 1 base, the J end by 6 bases, with 6 bases between. The CDR3 sequence: CASSLVGDGYTF. CDR3 nucleotides: TGTGCCAGCAGCTTAGTAGGGGATGGCTACACCTTC.

This clone was detected a few times. V and J are TRBV7-2 and TRBJ1-1; 7 nucleotides match TRBD1. V shed 4 bases, J shed 8 bases, and the junction held 10 bases outside the gene matches. There are 14 residues in the CDR3. The germline V gene encodes CDR1 SGHTA and CDR2 FQGNSA. The CDR3 nucleotides are TGTGCCAGCAGCTCCGACCACAGGGGCGGCGAAGCTTTCTTT. Its translation: CASSSDHRGGEAFF.

This chain connects TRBV28 to TRBJ1-5; D is uncertain. The V and J ends lost 3 bases and 6 bases respectively, with 12 bases between them. The CDR3 is 14 amino acids. CDR1 is MDHEN and CDR2 is SYDVKM in the germline V gene. In DNA, the CDR3 is TGTGCCAGCAGTTTTTCGGGGTATGGTCAGCCCCAGCATTTT. It is translated as CASSFSGYGQPQHF.

This clone appeared once. CDR3 bases: TGTGCCAGCAGCTTAGGTCAGGAAGAAGGAAACACCATATATTTT. Translation gives CASSLGQEEGNTIYF. The rearrangement uses TRBV7-2 and TRBJ1-3, with no clear D. There are 15 residues in the CDR3. V lost 1 base, J lost 4 bases, and 11 bases lay in between. In germline, CDR1 is SGHTA, CDR2 FQGNSA.

This chain connects TRBV6-5 to TRBJ2-1, with 7 bases identical to TRBD2. The CDR3 is 16 residues long. Germline V gene sequence: CDR1 MNHEY, CDR2 SVGAGI. V shed 4 bases and J 9 bases; nucleotides not matched to a gene: 15. CDR3 sequence (DNA): TGTGCCAGCAGTTCCATCCCGGTCCAAGGGAGGGGTGAGCAGTTCTTC. Amino acid sequence: CASSSIPVQGRGEQFF.

The J gene is TRBJ1-6, the V gene TRBV28; a weak D match, TRBD1 (6 bases). Trimming removed 2 bases from V and 2 bases from J, with 10 bases in between. Germline V CDR1 and CDR2: MDHEN, SYDVKM. The CDR3 runs to 16 residues. CDR3 loop: CASSLTDRTYNSPLHF. For the CDR3, the DNA is TGTGCCAGCAGTTTAACGGACAGAACCTATAATTCACCCCTCCACTTT.

For this clone: Different DNA sequences within this sample yield the same CDR3. The chain uses TRBV7-9 and TRBJ1-5, with D unclear. The germline CDR1 and CDR2 sequences are SEHNR and FQNEAQ (reference sequence). This CDR3 contains 12 residues. V lost 5 bases, J lost 6 bases, and 8 bases lay in between. CDR3 nucleotides: TGTGCCAGCAGCCGGGGAGGTCAGCCCCAGCATTTT. Encoded protein: CASSRGGQPQHF.

This chain connects TRBV3-1 (or the pseudogene TRBV3-2) to TRBJ1-1; D is possibly TRBD1 (5 bases). Germline assignment: CDR1 LGHDT and CDR2 YNNKEL (reference sequence). Trimming left V 1 base short and J 1 base short, with 10 bases between. This CDR3 comprises 15 residues. Here the CDR3 reads CASSQGQTRNTEAFF. CDR3 DNA sequence: TGTGCCAGCAGCCAAGGACAGACAAGGAACACTGAAGCTTTCTTT.

The chain joins TRBV28 to TRBJ1-6; 8 nucleotides agree with TRBD1. Germline CDR1 reads MDHEN; CDR2 reads SYDVKM. The CDR3 totals 15 residues. After removal of 6 bases from V and 8 bases from J, the junction contained 9 bases not matched to a gene. CDR3 in amino acids: CASSRGDRPDSPLHF. As DNA, the CDR3 is TGTGCCAGCAGCCGGGGGGACAGGCCTGATTCACCCCTCCACTTT. The variable domain in full, completed from reference TRBV28 and TRBJ1-6, reads DVKVTQSSRYLVKRTGEKVFLECVQDMDHENMFWYRQDPGLGLRLIYFSYDVKMKEKGDIPEGYSVSREKKERFSLILESASTNQTSMYLCASSRGDRPDSPLHFGNGTRLTVT.

The rearrangement uses TRBV11-1 and TRBJ2-7, with D possibly being TRBD1 (5 bases). V was pared by 2 bases and J by 5 bases, with 10 bases between. Looked up from germline, CDR1 is SGHAT and CDR2 is FQDESV (reference sequence). The CDR3 has 13 amino acids. Here the CDR3 DNA reads TGTGCCAGCAGCTTACCCAGGGCCCACGAGCAGTACTTC. This gives the protein CASSLPRAHEQYF.

This clone has more than one count but fewer than ten. Other DNA sequences in this specimen translate into the identical CDR3. The J gene is TRBJ2-3, the V gene TRBV2; D is uncertain. CDR1 and CDR2 (germline): SNHLY, FYNNEI. The germline V and J ends were trimmed by 5 bases and 0 bases, with 3 bases remaining between them. The CDR3 contains 12 residues. The CDR3 here is CASSPSTDTQYF. The CDR3 nucleotides read TGTGCCAGCAGTCCGAGCACAGATACGCAGTATTTT. Based on the CDR3 plus reference TRBV2 and TRBJ2-3, the full variable domain is EPEVTQTPSHQVTQMGQEVILRCVPISNHLYFYWYRQILGQKVEFLVSFYNNEISEKSEIFDDQFSVERPDGSNFTLKIRSTKLEDSAMYFCASSPSTDTQYFGPGTRLTVL.

This clone was seen a handful of times. V and J are TRBV9 and TRBJ2-1; 10 positions match TRBD2. Unmatched junction bases numbered 9, after V lost 4 bases and J lost 8 bases. The CDR3 runs 15 residues. Germline V lookup: CDR1 SGDLS, CDR2 YYNGEE. The CDR3 DNA follows: TGTGCCAGCAGCCCACCCAGCGGGAGGGATGATGAGCAGTTCTTC. It is translated as CASSPPSGRDDEQFF. Complete variable domain (other parts from reference TRBV9 and TRBJ2-1): DSGVTQTPKHLITATGQRVTLRCSPRSGDLSVYWYQQSLDQGLQFLIQYYNGEERAKGNILERFSAQQFPDLHSELNLSSLELGDSALYFCASSPPSGRDDEQFFGPGTRLTVL.

The rearrangement uses TRBV27 and TRBJ1-4; possibly TRBD1 for D (6 bases). The CDR3 runs 15 residues. Trimming left V 6 bases short and J 3 bases short, with 14 bases between. The V gene's germline CDR1 is MNHEY and CDR2 SMNVEV (reference sequence). CDR3 region: CASRERQDSNEKLFF. In DNA form, the CDR3 reads TGTGCCAGCAGAGAGAGACAGGACTCTAATGAAAAACTGTTTTTT.

The genes are TRBV24-1 and TRBJ1-2; the D is unclear. The germline V gene has CDR1 KGHDR and CDR2 SFDVKD. Trimming shortened V by 5 bases and J by 4 bases, and 10 bases separated the two germline ends. CDR3 length: 13 residues. The CDR3 DNA reads as TGTGCCACCAGTGTCAGAGGAAGCTATGGCTACACCTTC. Residues: CATSVRGSYGYTF.

This chain uses TRBV5-1 with TRBJ2-1; D unresolved. The V and J ends lost 0 bases and 6 bases respectively, with 4 bases between them. CDR1 and CDR2 (germline): SGHRS, YFSETQ. This CDR3 has 12 amino acids. Here the CDR3 DNA reads TGCGCCAGCAGCTTGGCCAGCAATGAGCAGTTCTTC. It codes for CASSLASNEQFF.

V gene TRBV4-3 combines with J gene TRBJ1-3, with 7 bases that match TRBD1. Germline V gene lookup returns CDR1 LGHNA and CDR2 YSLEER. Trimming removed 0 bases from V and 2 bases from J; junction bases left unmatched: 16. The CDR3 spans 20 residues. CDR3 coding DNA: TGCGCCAGCAGCCAAGATCATCCGGCAGGGGGATCGGTAACTGGAAACACCATATATTTT. This encodes CASSQDHPAGGSVTGNTIYF.

The chain couples TRBV12-3 or TRBV12-4 to TRBJ2-7, with D maybe TRBD1 (6 bases). V dropped 6 bases and J dropped 8 bases, with 14 bases sitting between them. The length of the CDR3 is 12 residues. The CDR3 coding sequence is TGTGCCAGCAGCCTAACAGGGAACCAGCAGTACTTC. Translating gives CASSLTGNQQYF.

This rearrangement joins TRBV18 to TRBJ2-3, with D maybe TRBD1 (6 bases). Germline CDR1 and CDR2: KGHSH and LQKENI. Trimming removed 1 base from V and 2 bases from J, with 13 bases in between. CDR3 length: 16 residues. For the CDR3, the DNA is TGTGCCAGCTCACCACAAGGAACAGGGAACACAGATACGCAGTATTTT. This encodes CASSPQGTGNTDTQYF.

V usage is TRBV28 and J usage is TRBJ1-2; the match to TRBD1 covers 7 bases. The germline CDR1 and CDR2 sequences are MDHEN and SYDVKM. There are 13 residues in the CDR3. The V gene end was trimmed by 6 bases and the J gene end by 8 bases; junction bases not matched to a gene: 9. The CDR3 is CASSPDRDRGYTF. CDR3 bases: TGTGCCAGCAGCCCTGACAGGGATCGAGGCTACACCTTC.

The J gene is TRBJ1-5, the V gene TRBV28, with no clear D. Per germline, CDR1 MDHEN and CDR2 SYDVKM. The CDR3 runs 11 residues. Trimming pared 4 bases from V and 6 bases from J, leaving 4 bases between. The CDR3 sequence: CASSSVQPQHF. CDR3 nucleotides: TGTGCCAGCAGTTCAGTTCAGCCCCAGCATTTT.

The CDR3, as DNA: TGCGCCAGCAGCCCAATTCCGGGACTAGCGGGGGTGGCGTCACGTGAGCAGTTCTTC. It specifies CASSPIPGLAGVASREQFF. V usage is TRBV5-1 and J usage is TRBJ2-1; TRBD2 aligns across 14 bases. The V gene end was trimmed by 4 bases and the J gene end by 9 bases; junction bases not matched to a gene: 18. Germline lookup yields CDR1 SGHRS and CDR2 YFSETQ. CDR3 length: 19 residues.

The chain employs TRBV5-1 and TRBJ2-1, with 8 bases identical to TRBD1. The CDR3 contains 14 residues. V lost 3 bases, J lost 10 bases, and 9 bases stayed unmatched. The V gene's germline CDR1 is SGHRS and CDR2 YFSETQ. CDR3 region: CASSSQGAQGEQFF. The CDR3 coding sequence is TGCGCCAGCAGCTCTCAGGGGGCGCAGGGGGAGCAGTTCTTC.

Turning to this clone: Other nucleotide sequences in the sample specify the same CDR3. J is TRBJ1-6 and V is TRBV7-3, with D unclear. The germline gives CDR1 SGHTA, CDR2 FQGTGA. The CDR3 runs to 15 residues. V lost 2 bases, J lost 1 base, and 6 bases lay in between. The CDR3 bases are TGTGCCAGCAGCTTAGGAGGGTCCTATAATTCACCCCTCCACTTT. Its translation: CASSLGGSYNSPLHF.